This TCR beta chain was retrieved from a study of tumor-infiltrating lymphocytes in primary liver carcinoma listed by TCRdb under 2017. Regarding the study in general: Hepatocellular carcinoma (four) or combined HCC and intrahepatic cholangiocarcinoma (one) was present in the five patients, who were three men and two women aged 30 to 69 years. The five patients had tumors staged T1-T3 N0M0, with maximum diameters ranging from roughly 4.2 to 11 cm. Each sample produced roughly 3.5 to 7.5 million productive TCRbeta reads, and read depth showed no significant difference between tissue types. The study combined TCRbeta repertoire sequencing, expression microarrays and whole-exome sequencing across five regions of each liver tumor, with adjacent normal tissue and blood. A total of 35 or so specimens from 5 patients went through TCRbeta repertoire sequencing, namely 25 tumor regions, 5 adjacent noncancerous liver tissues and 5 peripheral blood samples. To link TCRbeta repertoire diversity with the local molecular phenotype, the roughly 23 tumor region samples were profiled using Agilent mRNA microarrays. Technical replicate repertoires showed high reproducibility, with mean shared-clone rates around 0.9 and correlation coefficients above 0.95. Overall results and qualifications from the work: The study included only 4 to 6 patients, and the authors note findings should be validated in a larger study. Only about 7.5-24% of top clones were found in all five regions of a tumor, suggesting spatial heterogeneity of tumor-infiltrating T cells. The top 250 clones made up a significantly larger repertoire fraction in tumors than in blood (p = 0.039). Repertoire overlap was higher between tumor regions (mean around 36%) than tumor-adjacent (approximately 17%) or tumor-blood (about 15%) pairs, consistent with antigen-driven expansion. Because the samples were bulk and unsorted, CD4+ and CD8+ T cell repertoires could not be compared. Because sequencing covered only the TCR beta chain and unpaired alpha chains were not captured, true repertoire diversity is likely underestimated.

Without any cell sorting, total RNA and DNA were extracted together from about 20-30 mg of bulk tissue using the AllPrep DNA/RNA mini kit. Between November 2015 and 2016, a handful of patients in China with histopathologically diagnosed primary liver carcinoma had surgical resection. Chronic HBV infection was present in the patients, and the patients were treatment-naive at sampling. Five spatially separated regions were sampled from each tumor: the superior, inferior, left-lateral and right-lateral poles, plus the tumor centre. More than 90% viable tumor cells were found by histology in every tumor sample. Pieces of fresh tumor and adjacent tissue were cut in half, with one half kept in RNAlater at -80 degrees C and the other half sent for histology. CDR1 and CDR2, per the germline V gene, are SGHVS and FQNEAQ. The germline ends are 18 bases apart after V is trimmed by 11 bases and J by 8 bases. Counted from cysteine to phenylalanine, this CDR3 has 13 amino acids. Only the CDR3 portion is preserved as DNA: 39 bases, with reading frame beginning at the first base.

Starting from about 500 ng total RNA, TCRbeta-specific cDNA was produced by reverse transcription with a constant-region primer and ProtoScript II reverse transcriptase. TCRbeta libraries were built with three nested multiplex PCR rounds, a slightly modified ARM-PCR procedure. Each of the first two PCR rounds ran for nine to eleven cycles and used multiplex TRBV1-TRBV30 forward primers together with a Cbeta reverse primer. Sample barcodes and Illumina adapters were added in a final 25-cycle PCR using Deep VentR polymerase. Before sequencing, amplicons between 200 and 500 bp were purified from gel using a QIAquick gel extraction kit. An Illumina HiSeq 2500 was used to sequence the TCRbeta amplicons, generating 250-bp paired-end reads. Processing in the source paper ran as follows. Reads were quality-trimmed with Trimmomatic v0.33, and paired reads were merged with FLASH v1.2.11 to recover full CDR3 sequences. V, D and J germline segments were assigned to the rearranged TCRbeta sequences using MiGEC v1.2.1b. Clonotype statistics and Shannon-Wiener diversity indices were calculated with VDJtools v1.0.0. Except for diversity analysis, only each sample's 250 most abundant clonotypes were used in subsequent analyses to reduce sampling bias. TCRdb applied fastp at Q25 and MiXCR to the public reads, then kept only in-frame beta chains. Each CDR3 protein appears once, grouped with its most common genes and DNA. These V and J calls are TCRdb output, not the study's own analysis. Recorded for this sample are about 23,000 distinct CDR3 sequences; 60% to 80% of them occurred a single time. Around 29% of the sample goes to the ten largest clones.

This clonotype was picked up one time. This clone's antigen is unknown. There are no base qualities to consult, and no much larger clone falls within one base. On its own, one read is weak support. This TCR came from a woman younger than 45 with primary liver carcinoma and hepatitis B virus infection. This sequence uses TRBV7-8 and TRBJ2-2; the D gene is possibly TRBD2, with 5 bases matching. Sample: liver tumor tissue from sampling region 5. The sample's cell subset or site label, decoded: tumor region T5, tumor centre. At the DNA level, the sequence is TGTGCCGGCCGCAGACTACCGAATGGGGAGCTGTTTTTT. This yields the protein CAGRRLPNGELFF.